The 11 T cell receptor beta chains given below trace back to one sample, sequenced in a study of T cell changes during pregnancy in multiple sclerosis. The table came from immunoSEQ multiplex PCR; TCRdb's copy has only in-frame clones and leaves some out. Of 38,000 or so clones listed, around 91% are singletons. The sequencing used CD4+ T cells from peripheral blood mononuclear cells, collected in the second trimester of pregnancy. The origin of the receptors is a female donor in good health, enrolled as a control in a pregnancy study.

The V call is TRBV6-5, the J call TRBJ2-7, with D perhaps TRBD2 (5 bases). This CDR3 has 13 amino acids. Trimming took off 1 base at V and 3 bases at J, with 7 bases between the two ends. CDR1 and CDR2 from the germline V gene are MNHEY and SVGAGI. CDR3 region: CASSYLAGYEQYF. The CDR3 bases are TGTGCCAGCAGTTACTTGGCGGGCTACGAGCAGTACTTC.

J is TRBJ1-5 and V is TRBV28; 7 bases align to TRBD1. Germline V gene sequence: CDR1 MDHEN, CDR2 SYDVKM. The CDR3 is 15 residues long. V shed 6 bases, J shed 0 bases, and the junction held 5 bases outside the gene matches. The CDR3 nucleotides read TGTGCCAGCAGGTACCGGGACAGTAGCAATCAGCCCCAGCATTTT. Protein: CASRYRDSSNQPQHF.

The rearrangement links TRBV14 to TRBJ2-2, with 7 nucleotides matching TRBD2. CDR1 and CDR2 from the germline V gene are SGHDN and FVKESK. The CDR3 consists of 15 residues. V was pared by 5 bases and J by 0 bases, with 3 bases of the junction left unmatched. The CDR3 here is CASSAGTTNTGELFF. CDR3 nucleotides: TGTGCCAGCAGCGCCGGGACTACGAACACCGGGGAGCTGTTTTTT.

The chain is built from TRBV28 and TRBJ1-3; no reliable D call. V lost 5 bases, J lost 4 bases, and 9 bases lay in between. The germline V gene encodes CDR1 MDHEN and CDR2 SYDVKM. This CDR3 comprises 13 residues. CDR3 loop: CASSLSAGNTIYF. CDR3 sequence (DNA): TGTGCCAGCAGTCTCAGCGCCGGAAACACCATATATTTT.

The genes are TRBV7-3 and TRBJ2-1; the D gene is possibly TRBD2 (5 bases). This CDR3 comprises 15 residues. The germline V gene has CDR1 SGHTA and CDR2 FQGTGA. Trimming stripped 5 bases from V and 6 bases from J, with 17 bases between. CDR3 bases: TGTGCCAGCAGCAAAGGGCTAGCTGCCCGCAATGAGCAGTTCTTC. Amino acids: CASSKGLAARNEQFF.

The chain joins TRBV14 to TRBJ1-2, with 11 bases aligning to TRBD1. Germline CDR1 is SGHDN and CDR2 is FVKESK. The junction had 4 bases not matched to a gene; V was cut back by 2 bases and J by 8 bases. This CDR3 is 14 amino acids long. CDR3 protein: CASSQKDRGRGYTF. The CDR3 DNA is TGTGCCAGCAGCCAAAAGGACAGGGGGCGCGGCTACACCTTC. Drawing the rest from reference TRBV14 and TRBJ1-2, the complete variable domain is EAGVTQFPSHSVIEKGQTVTLRCDPISGHDNLYWYRRVMGKEIKFLLHFVKESKQDESGMPNNRFLAERTGGTYSTLKVQPAELEDSGVYFCASSQKDRGRGYTFGSGTRLTVV.

The chain joins TRBV6-1 to TRBJ2-3; 7 positions match TRBD1. The length of the CDR3 is 14 residues. The trim removed 8 bases at V and 2 bases at J, leaving 7 bases unmatched. Germline CDR1 MNHNS, CDR2 SASEGT. The CDR3 nucleotides are TGTGCCAGCGACGACAGGGCGTTCACAGATACGCAGTATTTT. Its translation is CASDDRAFTDTQYF.

The V call is TRBV11-3, the J call TRBJ2-1; D might be TRBD2 (5 bases). The germline CDR1 and CDR2 sequences are SGHNT and YENEEA. There are 14 residues in the CDR3. V was clipped by 8 bases and J by 3 bases, with 14 bases between them. This CDR3 is CASGSGRGYNEQFF. CDR3 in DNA: TGTGCCAGCGGGTCCGGACGGGGCTACAATGAGCAGTTCTTC.

V and J are TRBV27 and TRBJ2-3; 11 positions agree with TRBD1. V was clipped by 8 bases and J by 1 base; unmatched bases: 5. This CDR3 is 15 amino acids long. The V gene's germline CDR1 is MNHEY and CDR2 SMNVEV (reference sequence). The CDR3 region is CASGQGAIGTDTQYF. The CDR3 DNA reads as TGTGCCAGCGGACAGGGGGCGATCGGCACAGATACGCAGTATTTT.

The chain carries TRBV28 and TRBJ1-2; D remains unclear. The germline V and J ends were trimmed by 2 bases and 3 bases, with 7 bases remaining between them. CDR1 is MDHEN, CDR2 SYDVKM, per germline. The CDR3 covers 13 residues. CDR3 DNA sequence: TGTGCCAGCAGTTTAAGTCAGTACTATGGCTACACCTTC. Its protein product is CASSLSQYYGYTF.

This chain connects TRBV5-4 to TRBJ2-3, with 7 bases identical to TRBD2. The germline V gene encodes CDR1 SGHNT and CDR2 YYREEE (reference sequence). J was trimmed by 2 bases and V by 4 bases; bases with no gene match: 1. CDR3 size: 13 residues. Here the CDR3 DNA reads TGTGCCAGCAGCGGGGGGGACACAGATACGCAGTATTTT. Translated: CASSGGDTDTQYF.